This entry lists 31 T cell receptor beta chains sequenced from one sample in a study of Graves' ophthalmopathy and Graves' hyperthyroidism. The study amplified TCR beta CDR3 regions using RNA transcripts. First-round RT-PCR employed HTBI primers, with a second-round multiplex PCR after it. A single record per CDR3 protein comes from TCRdb applying MiXCR to the multiplex PCR reads. The repertoire has about 640,000 distinct CDR3 sequences, roughly 39% of them found once; the top ten carry around 3.3%. Source material: peripheral blood. Source of these receptors: an adult man with Graves' ophthalmopathy.

V is TRBV20-1 and J is TRBJ2-3; D is uncertain. Trimming took 6 bases from V and 7 from J, leaving 8 bases between them. The CDR3 has 10 amino acids. Germline CDR1 is DFQATT and CDR2 is SNEGSKA (reference sequence). Here the CDR3 reads CSARVNTQYF. Here the CDR3 DNA reads TGCAGTGCAAGGGTCAATACGCAGTATTTT.

This clonotype was seen repeatedly, ten times or more. The chain is built from TRBV12-3 or TRBV12-4 and TRBJ2-5; the D is unclear. This CDR3 spans 13 amino acids. Trimming pared 1 base from V and 7 bases from J, leaving 10 bases between. This CDR3 is CASSLDHLGTQYF. CDR3 nucleotides: TGTGCCAGCAGTTTAGACCACTTGGGGACCCAGTACTTC.

This clonotype has ten or more counts. The rearrangement joins TRBV12-3 or TRBV12-4 to TRBJ1-3; D may be TRBD1 (6 bases). This CDR3 is built from 16 residues. V lost 6 bases and J lost 0, with 15 bases in between. The CDR3 nucleotides are TGTGCCAGCAGGACACAACAGGGCCTCTCTGGAAACACCATATATTTT. Amino acids: CASRTQQGLSGNTIYF.

This clonotype was seen a single time. The genes are TRBV25-1 and TRBJ2-5, with D hard to call. V was trimmed by 1 base and J by 2 bases, leaving 14 bases between them. Germline CDR1 reads MGHDK; CDR2 reads SYGVNS. The CDR3 extends over 16 amino acids. The CDR3 DNA sequence: TGTGCCAGCAGTGAATTTCTGGACGACTGGCAAGAGACCCAGTACTTC. Translation: CASSEFLDDWQETQYF.

This clonotype is a singleton in its sample. The chain has TRBV11-2 and TRBJ1-2; tentatively, D is TRBD1 (6 bases). The CDR3 has 17 amino acids. The germline V and J ends were trimmed by 6 bases and 4 bases, with 24 bases remaining between them. CDR1 is SGHAT and CDR2 is FQNNGV in the germline V gene. The CDR3 loop is CASSFEAQGYYGYGYTF. The CDR3 DNA is TGTGCCAGCAGTTTCGAAGCCCAGGGGTACTATGGCTATGGCTACACCTTC. The entire variable domain, with the rest obtained from reference TRBV11-2 and TRBJ1-2, is as follows: EAGVAQSPRYKIIEKRQSVAFWCNPISGHATLYWYQQILGQGPKLLIQFQNNGVVDDSQLPKDRFSAERLKGVDSTLKIQPAKLEDSAVYLCASSFEAQGYYGYGYTFGSGTRLTVV.

This clonotype was found many times. The chain uses TRBV7-9 and TRBJ1-4, with D possibly being TRBD1 (6 bases). V was shortened by 6 bases and J by 4 bases, with 15 bases between the two germline ends. The length of the CDR3 is 15 residues. The germline gives CDR1 SEHNR, CDR2 FQNEAQ (reference sequence). The CDR3 DNA is TGTGCCAGCAGACCGAGTGGAGGGGGTAATGAAAAACTGTTTTTT. Amino acid sequence: CASRPSGGGNEKLFF.

Many counts were recorded for this clonotype. This chain connects TRBV7-8 to TRBJ2-2; no firm D call. Per germline, CDR1 SGHVS and CDR2 FQNEAQ. The CDR3 consists of 13 residues. Trimming shortened V by 5 bases and J by 8 bases, and 12 bases separated the two germline ends. CDR3 DNA: TGTGCCAGCAGCCATTCCGGTCCGGGGGAGCTGTTTTTT. As protein: CASSHSGPGELFF.

The chain employs TRBV7-2 and TRBJ2-6; 9 bases map to TRBD1. V lost 3 bases, J lost 0 bases, and 3 bases stayed unmatched. This CDR3 spans 17 amino acids. The germline V gene encodes CDR1 SGHTA and CDR2 FQGNSA. The CDR3, as DNA: TGTGCCAGCAGCTTTGGGACAGGGAGCTCTGGGGCCAACGTCCTGACTTTC. It encodes CASSFGTGSSGANVLTF.

This clonotype came up many times. J is TRBJ1-6 and V is TRBV2, with D unresolved. The ends were cut back, 2 bases at V and 10 bases at J, with 9 bases in the middle. Germline values: CDR1 SNHLY, CDR2 FYNNEI. The CDR3 runs 13 residues. Written as DNA, the CDR3 is TGTGCCAGCAGTGAACAGGCTCGATCACCCCTCCACTTT. It codes for CASSEQARSPLHF.

The chain links TRBV6-6 to TRBJ2-7; D might be TRBD2 (5 bases). The CDR3 covers 19 residues. Trimming left V 2 bases short and J 0 bases short, with 23 bases between. CDR1 and CDR2 (germline): MNHNY, SVGAGI (reference sequence). The CDR3 nucleotides are TGTGCCAGCAGTTACGCTGGGAAAGGCGGCGTAGCGTTCTCCTACGAGCAGTACTTC. As protein: CASSYAGKGGVAFSYEQYF.

Comment on this clonotype: A read error may account for a junction end that differs from germline. This rearrangement joins TRBV7-2 to TRBJ2-7; D perhaps matches TRBD2 (5 bases). Germline CDR1 is SGHTA and CDR2 is FQGNSA. The CDR3 sequence is 12 residues long. The CDR3 region has the DNA TGTGCCAGCAGCTTGAGGGCCTACGGGCAGTACTTC. This gives the protein CASSLRAYGQYF.

This chain joins TRBV29-1 and TRBJ2-7, with 9 bases fitting TRBD1. V lost 2 bases to trimming and J lost 7 bases; unmatched junction nucleotides: 6. The germline V gene encodes CDR1 SQVTM and CDR2 ANQGSEA. This CDR3 comprises 13 residues. CDR3 DNA: TGCAGCGTTGAAAGGGGGACAGGGTATGAGCAGTACTTC. This translates into CSVERGTGYEQYF.

The chain joins TRBV20-1 to TRBJ1-5, with D uncertain. V was clipped by 6 bases and J by 5 bases, with 11 bases between them. Germline V gives CDR1 DFQATT, CDR2 SNEGSKA (reference sequence). The CDR3 sequence is 12 residues long. The CDR3 bases are TGCAGTGCCGGACGCCAGCATCAGCCCCAGCATTTT. It is translated as CSAGRQHQPQHF.

V gene TRBV11-2 combines with J gene TRBJ2-2; the match to TRBD1 covers 9 bases. The CDR3 has 14 residues. Trimming removed 5 bases from V and 11 bases from J; junction bases left unmatched: 9. CDR1 and CDR2 from the germline V gene are SGHAT and FQNNGV. CDR3 protein: CASSTRTGALELFF. The CDR3 DNA sequence: TGTGCCAGCAGCACACGGACAGGGGCCTTAGAGCTGTTTTTT.

CDR3 in DNA: TGTGCCAGCAGTTACTCAGGGGGCGCCCACTATGGCTACACCTTC. It encodes CASSYSGGAHYGYTF. The J gene is TRBJ1-2, the V gene TRBV27, with TRBD1 matching 8 bases. CDR1 is MNHEY and CDR2 is SMNVEV in the germline V gene (reference sequence). With V trimmed by 4 bases and J by 3 bases, 7 bases remained unmatched. CDR3 length: 15 residues.

The rearrangement joins TRBV19 to TRBJ1-2; 7 nucleotides line up with TRBD1. CDR1 is LNHDA and CDR2 is SQIVND in the germline V gene (reference sequence). Unmatched junction bases numbered 13, after V lost 4 bases and J lost 8 bases. The CDR3 is 15 residues long. CDR3 nucleotides: TGTGCCAGTAGTAGCGAACTAGGGGGCTATCGAGGCTACACCTTC. Translating gives CASSSELGGYRGYTF.

The table lists this clonotype with many counts. V is TRBV9 and J is TRBJ1-6; tentatively, D is TRBD1 (6 bases). Germline CDR1 reads SGDLS; CDR2 reads YYNGEE. V lost 4 bases, J lost 5 bases, and 10 bases lay in between. The CDR3 covers 14 residues. The CDR3 spells CASSLWDNNSPLHF. The CDR3 DNA reads as TGTGCCAGCAGCCTCTGGGACAATAATTCACCCCTCCACTTT.

This clonotype came up once. The junction departs from germline at one end; a sequencing error may be responsible. The chain joins TRBV20-1 to TRBJ1-2; D is undetermined. The CDR3 length is 10 residues. The germline V gene encodes CDR1 DFQATT and CDR2 SNEGSKA (reference sequence). CDR3: CSTREDGNTF. The CDR3 coding sequence is TGCAGTACTAGAGAGGACGGAAACACCTTC.

The chain is built from TRBV20-1 and TRBJ1-4, with 7 positions matching TRBD1. The trim removed 2 bases at V and 3 bases at J, leaving 3 bases unmatched. This CDR3 is built from 14 residues. The germline V gene encodes CDR1 DFQATT and CDR2 SNEGSKA (reference sequence). The CDR3 DNA sequence: TGCAGTGCTAGAAGGACAGGCTCTAATGAAAAACTGTTTTTT. Translation gives CSARRTGSNEKLFF.

As to this clonotype: A clone one base away is much larger, so this may be a read error. This chain uses TRBV9 with TRBJ2-2; possibly TRBD2 for D (6 bases). CDR1 SGDLS and CDR2 YYNGEE come from the germline V gene. The CDR3 covers 13 residues. V gave up 5 bases and J gave up 4 bases, with 9 bases separating them. CDR3: CASRAGSTGELFF. CDR3 bases: TGTGCCAGCAGGGCGGGGTCCACCGGGGAGCTGTTTTTT.

The chain combines TRBV5-5 with TRBJ2-6; 7 nucleotides agree with TRBD1. J gave up 1 base and V 4 bases, and 8 bases lay outside the gene matches. Germline V CDR1 and CDR2: SGHKS, YYEKEE (reference sequence). CDR3 length equals 17 residues. CDR3 residues: CASSQEETGSGANVLTF. The DNA for the CDR3 is TGTGCCAGCAGCCAAGAAGAGACAGGGTCTGGGGCCAACGTCCTGACTTTC.

A few counts support this clonotype. V and J are TRBV20-1 and TRBJ1-2; 10 bases agree with TRBD1. The V gene end was trimmed by 2 bases and the J gene end by 4 bases; junction bases not matched to a gene: 10. CDR3 size: 16 residues. Germline lookup yields CDR1 DFQATT and CDR2 SNEGSKA (reference sequence). This CDR3 reads CSARFGTGDIGYGYTF. As DNA, the CDR3 is TGCAGTGCTAGATTTGGGACAGGGGATATCGGCTATGGCTACACCTTC.

This sequence joins TRBV6-6 and TRBJ2-2; no reliable D call. The CDR3 contains 14 residues. The V gene's germline CDR1 is MNHNY and CDR2 SVGAGI (reference sequence). V shed 3 bases and J shed 4 bases, with 9 bases lying between them. The CDR3 sequence is CASSYNWGTGELFF. CDR3 DNA: TGTGCCAGCAGTTATAACTGGGGCACCGGGGAGCTGTTTTTT.

V and J are TRBV29-1 and TRBJ1-2; D not resolved. Trimming cost V 4 bases and J 0 bases, with 9 bases left between them. The CDR3 extends over 13 amino acids. The germline V gene has CDR1 SQVTM and CDR2 ANQGSEA. CDR3 sequence (DNA): TGCAGCGTTGGAAGGGAGGCTAACTATGGCTACACCTTC. This gives the protein CSVGREANYGYTF. Variable domain in full (rest from reference TRBV29-1 and TRBJ1-2): SAVISQKPSRDICQRGTSLTIQCQVDSQVTMMFWYRQQPGQSLTLIATANQGSEATYESGFVIDKFPISRPNLTFSTLTVSNMSPEDSSIYLCSVGREANYGYTFGSGTRLTVV.

As to this clonotype: Since no conserved phenylalanine or tryptophan closes the CDR3, a read error is the likely cause. This CDR3 is CASSLVQDGEQYG. The CDR3 DNA sequence: TGTGCCAGCAGTTTGGTACAGGATGGCGAGCAGTACGGC. The genes are TRBV6-5 and TRBJ2-7; tentatively, D is TRBD1 (5 bases). The germline gives CDR1 MNHEY, CDR2 SVGAGI. Trimming stripped 4 bases from V and 6 bases from J, with 13 bases between. This CDR3 comprises 13 residues.

This clonotype was observed at least ten times. The chain has TRBV19 and TRBJ2-7, with D tentatively TRBD1 (6 bases). The ends were cut back, 3 bases at V and 3 bases at J, with 15 bases in the middle. The CDR3 totals 15 residues. Looked up from germline, CDR1 is LNHDA and CDR2 is SQIVND (reference sequence). The CDR3 reads CASSIATGQRYEQYF. The DNA of the CDR3 is TGTGCCAGTAGTATTGCGACTGGACAGCGCTACGAGCAGTACTTC.

The gene calls are TRBV7-2 and TRBJ2-5; 7 nucleotides align to TRBD1. This CDR3 is built from 16 residues. V gave up 4 bases and J gave up 0 bases; unmatched junction bases: 8. Germline values: CDR1 SGHTA, CDR2 FQGNSA. The CDR3 DNA reads TGTGCCAGCAGCTATCGGACAGGCTTTTACCAAGAGACCCAGTACTTC. It specifies CASSYRTGFYQETQYF.

The chain employs TRBV5-1 and TRBJ1-4; D ambiguous. This CDR3 has 15 residues. Germline CDR1 SGHRS, CDR2 YFSETQ. Between the trimmed V and J ends, which lost 5 bases and 4 bases, there was a span of 15 bases. The CDR3 here is CASRLAALSNEKLFF. The CDR3, as DNA: TGCGCCAGCAGGCTGGCGGCACTGAGTAATGAAAAACTGTTTTTT.

This clonotype was picked up a small number of times. At one end the junction does not follow the germline gene, possibly because of a read error. This rearrangement joins TRBV10-3 to TRBJ2-7; D assignment may be TRBD1 or TRBD2 (6 bases each). This CDR3 is 14 amino acids long. CDR1 and CDR2 (germline): ENHRY, SYGVKD. This CDR3 is CASSYSTGGREQYF. In DNA, the CDR3 is TGTGCCAGCAGTTACTCGACAGGAGGGCGCGAGCAGTACTTC.

This clonotype was picked up a small number of times. The chain couples TRBV4-2 to TRBJ2-5; 16 nucleotides agree with TRBD2. Trimming at V came to 10 bases and at J to 4 bases, leaving 15 bases not matched to a gene. Germline CDR1 reads LGHNA; CDR2 reads YNFKEQ. The CDR3 has 18 amino acids. The CDR3 reads CATSAGTSGRANRETQYF. The CDR3 bases are TGTGCCACCAGTGCTGGGACTAGCGGGAGGGCCAATAGAGAGACCCAGTACTTC.

The table lists this clonotype with many counts. The chain couples TRBV11-3 to TRBJ1-1, with D unclear. Trimming removed 1 base from V and 1 base from J, with 10 bases in between. This CDR3 is built from 15 residues. Germline lookup yields CDR1 SGHNT and CDR2 YENEEA. CDR3 sequence (DNA): TGTGCCAGCAGCTTAGGCCACGGAGGGAACACTGAAGCTTTCTTT. Its translation: CASSLGHGGNTEAFF. The entire variable domain, with the rest obtained from reference TRBV11-3 and TRBJ1-1, is as follows: EAGVVQSPRYKIIEKKQPVAFWCNPISGHNTLYWYLQNLGQGPELLIRYENEEAVDDSQLPKDRFSAERLKGVDSTLKIQPAELGDSAVYLCASSLGHGGNTEAFFGQGTRLTVV.